This T cell receptor beta chain was found in a study of cytomegalovirus exposure and HLA in healthy donors. General study findings and limits: Specificity of a few CMV-associated chains for CMV antigens was verified in vitro. A later analysis found first-cohort TCR clusters tended to co-occur in the roughly 120 validation repertoires.

Sequencing was performed with immunoSEQ multiplex PCR; in TCRdb, only in-frame clones are kept and a portion is missing. This table has 250,000 to 300,000 clones, 80% to 90% appearing once. A remark on this clone: Its antigen is not identified.

The study drew the donors from its roughly 130-subject validation cohort, separate from the approximately 700-subject first cohort. This CDR3 comprises 14 residues. Germline V gene lookup returns CDR1 SGHRS and CDR2 YFSETQ. Trimming pared 0 bases from V and 12 bases from J, leaving 16 bases between. The specimen was PBMCs. This receptor was taken from a young woman in good health and CMV-seronegative. This chain connects TRBV5-1 to TRBJ2-1, with D possibly being TRBD2 (6 bases). As DNA, the CDR3 is TGCGCCAGCAGCTTGGGGGAGGCACGGACTGGGCAGTTCTTC. Its translation is CASSLGEARTGQFF.